A selection of T cell receptor beta chains follows, all from one sample in a study of cytomegalovirus exposure and HLA in healthy donors. TCRdb's copy holds only in-frame clones and misses some; the assay was immunoSEQ multiplex PCR. The sample records 90,000 or so clones, just under 80% being singletons. Specimen: PBMCs. These receptors originate from a woman aged 40-49 years in good health and CMV-seronegative. CDR3s include the opening cysteine and the closing phenylalanine or tryptophan. The D gene is left open where the match is weak. Not all rows give a size; the values are once, few, many and, for expanded clones, a class.

TRBJ2-7 | 16 | TRBV5-1 | TRBD2 | once | CASSLDGLAGFNEQYF | TGCGCCAGCAGCTTGGATGGACTAGCGGGATTTAACGAGCAGTACTTC
TRBJ1-1 | 15 | TRBV7-9 | . | . | CASSLGPSANTEAFF | TGTGCCAGCAGCTTAGGACCGAGCGCGAACACTGAAGCTTTCTTT
TRBJ2-1 | 15 | TRBV7-9 | TRBD2 | . | CASSSGLAGFNEQFF | TGTGCCAGCAGCTCGGGACTAGCAGGGTTCAATGAGCAGTTCTTC
TRBJ2-1 | 15 | TRBV5-1 | TRBD2 | few | CASSPTSGSLNEQFF | TGCGCCAGCAGCCCGACTAGCGGGAGCTTGAATGAGCAGTTCTTC
TRBJ2-1 | 18 | TRBV4-2 | TRBD2 | . | CASSQDRTSASSYNEQFF | TGTGCCAGCAGCCAAGATAGGACTAGCGCGAGCTCCTACAATGAGCAGTTCTTC
TRBJ2-2 | 16 | TRBV5-1 | TRBD1 | . | CASSLGTGVNTGELFF | TGCGCCAGCAGCTTGGGGACAGGGGTTAACACCGGGGAGCTGTTTTTT
TRBJ1-4 | 15 | TRBV11-2 | TRBD1 | once | CASSSQGQGSEKLFF | TGTGCCAGCAGCTCTCAGGGACAGGGGAGTGAAAAACTGTTTTTT
TRBJ2-7 | 15 | TRBV11-2 | . | . | CASSLEGRGGYEQYF | TGTGCCAGCAGCTTAGAGGGGCGTGGGGGGTACGAGCAGTACTTC
TRBJ1-2 | 16 | TRBV28 | TRBD1 | . | CASSFSRTGKGYGYTF | TGTGCCAGCAGTTTTTCCAGGACAGGGAAAGGCTATGGCTACACCTTC
TRBJ1-1 | 15 | TRBV14 | . | . | CASSQDRGRNTEAFF | TGTGCCAGCAGCCAAGATCGAGGGAGGAACACTGAAGCTTTCTTT
TRBJ2-3 | 15 | TRBV11-2 | . | . | CASSLLLVNPDTQYF | TGTGCCAGCAGCCTTTTACTAGTCAATCCAGATACGCAGTATTTT
TRBJ1-1 | 13 | TRBV5-6 | . | . | CASSLRRNTEAFF | TGTGCCAGCAGCTTGAGGAGAAACACTGAAGCTTTCTTT
TRBJ2-1 | 14 | TRBV15 | . | . | CATSRDLNNNEQFF | TGTGCCACCAGCAGAGATCTGAACAACAATGAGCAGTTCTTC
TRBJ1-2 | 16 | TRBV19 | TRBD1 | . | CASSLTPGQGAGGYTF | TGTGCCAGTAGTCTCACCCCGGGACAGGGGGCAGGTGGCTACACCTTC
TRBJ2-7 | 12 | TRBV29-1 | . | . | CSVGTNTYEQYF | TGCAGCGTTGGGACAAACACCTACGAGCAGTACTTC
TRBJ2-1 | 15 | TRBV5-4 | TRBD2 | . | CASTSGKTAQNEQFF | TGTGCCAGTACTAGCGGGAAAACGGCACAGAATGAGCAGTTCTTC
TRBJ2-7 | 11 | TRBV5-1 | . | . | CASSLGAQLDF | TGCGCCAGCAGCTTGGGGGCACAATTGGACTTC
TRBJ1-3 | 16 | TRBV11-2 | TRBD1 | . | CASSLGDRSSGNTIYF | TGTGCCAGCAGCTTAGGGGACAGGAGCTCTGGAAACACCATATATTTT
TRBJ1-5 | 17 | TRBV27 | . | . | CASTPLKREIGNQPQHF | TGTGCCAGCACGCCACTGAAGCGGGAAATAGGCAATCAGCCCCAGCATTTT
TRBJ1-2 | 12 | TRBV6-1 | . | . | CASLQVPRGYTF | TGTGCCAGCCTACAGGTCCCTAGGGGCTACACCTTC
TRBJ2-3 | 15 | TRBV5-1 | TRBD2 | once | CASSLRGLGTDTQYF | TGCGCCAGCAGCTTAAGGGGACTAGGCACAGATACGCAGTATTTT
TRBJ2-2 | 14 | TRBV29-1 | TRBD1 | . | CSVGGQGGGGELFF | TGCAGCGTTGGGGGACAGGGCGGGGGCGGGGAGCTGTTTTTT
TRBJ2-1 | 14 | TRBV7-9 | TRBD2 | few | CASSFTSVDNEQFF | TGTGCCAGCAGCTTCACTAGCGTAGACAATGAGCAGTTCTTC
TRBJ1-1 | 10 | TRBV2 | . | few | CASTRGTAFF | TGTGCCAGCACAAGGGGTACGGCTTTCTTT
TRBJ2-1 | 15 | TRBV7-2 | TRBD2 | . | CASSLKASGRNEQFF | TGTGCCAGCAGCTTGAAAGCTAGCGGGAGAAATGAGCAGTTCTTC
TRBJ1-1 | 14 | TRBV5-5 | TRBD1 | . | CASSYRDRNTEAFF | TGTGCCAGCAGCTACCGGGACAGGAACACTGAAGCTTTCTTT
TRBJ1-1 | 14 | TRBV29-1 | TRBD1 | . | CSVARGSRGGEAFF | TGCAGCGTTGCCAGGGGGAGCCGAGGGGGAGAAGCTTTCTTT
TRBJ2-1 | 15 | TRBV19 | TRBD2 | . | CASRIGLAGGNEQFF | TGTGCCAGTAGAATCGGTCTAGCGGGAGGTAATGAGCAGTTCTTC
TRBJ2-2 | 17 | TRBV4-3 | TRBD1 | . | CASSQVLAGGWTGELFF | TGCGCCAGCAGCCAAGTCTTAGCAGGGGGCTGGACCGGGGAGCTGTTTTTT
TRBJ2-1 | 20 | TRBV29-1 | TRBD2 | . | CSVEGRPGLAGGGIYNEQFF | TGCAGCGTTGAAGGGAGACCGGGACTAGCGGGAGGGGGTATCTACAATGAGCAGTTCTTC
TRBJ2-1 | 16 | TRBV4-2 | TRBD2 | . | CASSLAGGTAYNEQFF | TGTGCCAGCAGCCTTGCGGGGGGGACCGCTTACAATGAGCAGTTCTTC
TRBJ2-2 | 11 | TRBV6-6 | . | few | CASTHTGELFF | TGTGCCAGCACTCACACCGGGGAGCTGTTTTTT
TRBJ1-1 | 12 | TRBV4-2 | . | few | CASSQGQNEAFF | TGTGCCAGCAGCCAAGGGCAGAATGAAGCTTTCTTT
TRBJ2-7 | 16 | TRBV4-1 | TRBD2 | . | CASSQGTGRVTYEQYF | TGCGCCAGCAGCCAAGGGACCGGGAGGGTAACCTACGAGCAGTACTTC
TRBJ1-6 | 14 | TRBV28 | TRBD1 | . | CASSITQGILTLHF | TGTGCCAGCAGCATCACACAGGGGATCTTAACCCTCCACTTT